This record concerns one TCR beta chain sequence. Its antigen is not known. This specimen belongs to a study of STAT3 mutations in large granular lymphocyte leukemia. The germline V gene has CDR1 SGHRS and CDR2 YFSETQ. V lost 1 base, J lost 0 bases, and 9 bases lay in between. The CDR3 runs to 15 residues. The study, taken as a whole, reports: In T-cell large granular lymphocyte leukemia, about half of patients showed multiple immunodominant subclonotypes.

Method: immunoSEQ multiplex PCR; TCRdb's copy keeps in-frame clones and lacks some. The sample carries some 2,500 clones, 49% recorded once. The receptor's source is a man aged 55 to 70 with T-cell large granular lymphocyte leukemia. Some clones in this sample may be carry-over from other donors' samples. Sequencing was carried out using peripheral blood mononuclear cells. The rearrangement uses TRBV5-1 and TRBJ2-3; D tentatively fits TRBD1 or TRBD2 (6 bases each). CDR3 protein: CASSLRGASTDTQYF. The CDR3, as DNA: TGCGCCAGCAGCTTGAGGGGGGCTAGCACAGATACGCAGTATTTT.